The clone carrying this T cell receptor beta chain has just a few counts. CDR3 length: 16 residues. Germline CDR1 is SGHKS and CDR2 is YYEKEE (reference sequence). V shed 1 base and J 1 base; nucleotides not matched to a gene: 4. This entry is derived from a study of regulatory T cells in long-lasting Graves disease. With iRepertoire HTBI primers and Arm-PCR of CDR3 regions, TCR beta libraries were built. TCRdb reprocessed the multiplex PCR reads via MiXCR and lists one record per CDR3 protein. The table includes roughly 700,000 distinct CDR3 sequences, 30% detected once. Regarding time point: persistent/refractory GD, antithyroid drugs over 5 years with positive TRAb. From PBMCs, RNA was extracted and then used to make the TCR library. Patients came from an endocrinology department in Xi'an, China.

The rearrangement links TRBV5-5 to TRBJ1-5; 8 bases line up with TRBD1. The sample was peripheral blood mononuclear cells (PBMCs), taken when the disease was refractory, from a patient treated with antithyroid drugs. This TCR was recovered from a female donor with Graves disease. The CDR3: CASSLKDRVSNQPQHF. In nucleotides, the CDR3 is TGTGCCAGCAGCTTGAAGGACAGGGTGAGCAATCAGCCCCAGCATTTT.